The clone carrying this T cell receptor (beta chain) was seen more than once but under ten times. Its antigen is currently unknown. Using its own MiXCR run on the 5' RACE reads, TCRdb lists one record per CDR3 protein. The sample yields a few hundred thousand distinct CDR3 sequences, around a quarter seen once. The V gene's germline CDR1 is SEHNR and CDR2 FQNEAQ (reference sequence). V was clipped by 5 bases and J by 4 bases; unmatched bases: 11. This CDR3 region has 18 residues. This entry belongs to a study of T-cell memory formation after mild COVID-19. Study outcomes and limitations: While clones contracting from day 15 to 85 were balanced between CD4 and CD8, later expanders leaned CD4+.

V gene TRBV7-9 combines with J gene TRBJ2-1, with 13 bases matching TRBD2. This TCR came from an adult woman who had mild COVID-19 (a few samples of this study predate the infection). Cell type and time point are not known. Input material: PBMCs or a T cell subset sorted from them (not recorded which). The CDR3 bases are TGTGCCAGCAGCGGAGGACGCCCGGGACTAGCGGGGTACAATGAGCAGTTCTTC. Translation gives CASSGGRPGLAGYNEQFF.